Below, one T cell receptor beta chain is given with its context. This sample was taken from a study of technical replicates of blood from a handful of donors. The CDR3 length is 12 residues. Germline V CDR1 and CDR2: MNHNY, SVGAGI (reference sequence). Between the trimmed V and J ends, which lost 7 bases and 5 bases, there was a span of 11 bases. Method: immunoSEQ multiplex PCR; TCRdb's copy keeps in-frame clones and lacks some. The sample includes 91,000 or so clones, around 96% of them seen just once. The chain links TRBV6-6 to TRBJ1-1; D is perhaps TRBD1 (5 bases). Sequenced: T cells isolated from PBMCs. This sequence originates from a human donor in good health. The CDR3 DNA is TGTGCCAGCACCCCCGGGGGGACTGAAGCTTTCTTT. This encodes CASTPGGTEAFF.